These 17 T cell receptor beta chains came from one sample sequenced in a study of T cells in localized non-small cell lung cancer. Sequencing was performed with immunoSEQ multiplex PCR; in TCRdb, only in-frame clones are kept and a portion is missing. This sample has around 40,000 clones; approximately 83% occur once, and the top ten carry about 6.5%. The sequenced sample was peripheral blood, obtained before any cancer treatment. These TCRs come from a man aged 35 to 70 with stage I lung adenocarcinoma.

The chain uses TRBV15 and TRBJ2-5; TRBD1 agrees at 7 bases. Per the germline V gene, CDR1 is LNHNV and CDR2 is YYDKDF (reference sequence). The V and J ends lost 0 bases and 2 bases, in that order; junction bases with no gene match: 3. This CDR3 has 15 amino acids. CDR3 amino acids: CATSRDPGQQETQYF. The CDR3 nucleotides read TGTGCCACCAGCAGAGATCCGGGACAGCAAGAGACCCAGTACTTC.

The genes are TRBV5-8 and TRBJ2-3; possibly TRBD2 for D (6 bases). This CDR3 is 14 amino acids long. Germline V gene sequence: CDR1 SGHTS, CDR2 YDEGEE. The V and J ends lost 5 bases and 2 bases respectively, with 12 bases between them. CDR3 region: CASRTSEDTDTQYF. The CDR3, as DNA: TGTGCCAGCAGGACTAGTGAAGACACAGATACGCAGTATTTT.

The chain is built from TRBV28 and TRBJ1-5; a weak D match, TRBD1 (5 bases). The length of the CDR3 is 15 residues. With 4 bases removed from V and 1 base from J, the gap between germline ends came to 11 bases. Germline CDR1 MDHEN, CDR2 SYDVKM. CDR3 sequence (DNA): TGTGCCAGCAGTTGGGACGGAGAAAGCAATCAGCCCCAGCATTTT. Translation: CASSWDGESNQPQHF.

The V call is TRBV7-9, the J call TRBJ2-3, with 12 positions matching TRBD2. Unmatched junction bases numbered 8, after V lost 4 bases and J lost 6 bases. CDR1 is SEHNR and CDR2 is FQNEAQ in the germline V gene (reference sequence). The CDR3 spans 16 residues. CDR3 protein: CASSSLAGGQPDTQYF. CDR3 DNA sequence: TGTGCCAGCAGCTCGCTAGCGGGAGGGCAGCCGGATACGCAGTATTTT.

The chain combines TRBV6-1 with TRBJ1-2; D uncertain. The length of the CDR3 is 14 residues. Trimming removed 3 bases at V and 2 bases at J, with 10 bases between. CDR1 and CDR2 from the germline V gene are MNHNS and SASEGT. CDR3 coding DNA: TGTGCCAGCAGTGATAAGGGAGTGAACTATGGCTACACCTTC. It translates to CASSDKGVNYGYTF.

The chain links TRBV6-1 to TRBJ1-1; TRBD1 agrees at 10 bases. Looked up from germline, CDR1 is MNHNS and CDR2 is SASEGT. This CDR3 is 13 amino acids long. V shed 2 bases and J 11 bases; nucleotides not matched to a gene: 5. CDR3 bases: TGTGCCAGCAGTGAAACGGGACAGGGGTTGGCTTTCTTT. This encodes CASSETGQGLAFF.

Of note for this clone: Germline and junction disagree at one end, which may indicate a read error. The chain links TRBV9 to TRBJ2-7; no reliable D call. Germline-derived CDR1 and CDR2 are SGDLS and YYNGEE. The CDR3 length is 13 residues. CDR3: CASSVGASHEQYF. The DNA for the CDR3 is TGTGCCAGCAGCGTAGGGGCCTCCCACGAGCAGTACTTC.

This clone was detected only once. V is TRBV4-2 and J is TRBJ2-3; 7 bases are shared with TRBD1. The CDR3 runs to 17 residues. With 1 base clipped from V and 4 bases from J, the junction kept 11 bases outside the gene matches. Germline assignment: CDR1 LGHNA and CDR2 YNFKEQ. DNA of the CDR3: TGTGCCAGCAGCCAAGGTGTGACAGGGATTGGGTCAGATACGCAGTATTTT. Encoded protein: CASSQGVTGIGSDTQYF.

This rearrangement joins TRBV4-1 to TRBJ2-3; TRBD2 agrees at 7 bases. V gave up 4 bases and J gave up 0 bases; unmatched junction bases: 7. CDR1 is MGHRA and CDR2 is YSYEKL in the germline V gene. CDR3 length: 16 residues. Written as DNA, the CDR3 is TGCGCCAGCAGCCCCTACGGGCGGGGGAGCACAGATACGCAGTATTTT. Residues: CASSPYGRGSTDTQYF.

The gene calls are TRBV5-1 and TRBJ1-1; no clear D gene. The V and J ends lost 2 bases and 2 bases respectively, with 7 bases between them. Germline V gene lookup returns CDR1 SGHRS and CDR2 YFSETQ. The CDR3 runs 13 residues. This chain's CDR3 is CASSFPPNTEAFF. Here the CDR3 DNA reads TGCGCCAGCAGCTTCCCCCCAAACACTGAAGCTTTCTTT.

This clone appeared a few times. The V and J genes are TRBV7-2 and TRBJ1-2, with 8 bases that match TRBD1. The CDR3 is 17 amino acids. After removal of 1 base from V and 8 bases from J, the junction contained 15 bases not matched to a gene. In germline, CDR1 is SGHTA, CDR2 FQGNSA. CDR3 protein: CASSLDSFGQGARGYTF. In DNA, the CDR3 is TGTGCCAGCAGCTTAGACTCATTCGGGCAGGGGGCTAGGGGCTACACCTTC.

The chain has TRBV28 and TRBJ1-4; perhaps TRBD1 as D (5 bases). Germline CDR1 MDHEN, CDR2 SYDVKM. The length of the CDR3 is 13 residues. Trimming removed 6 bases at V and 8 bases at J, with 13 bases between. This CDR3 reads CASRSGWDEKLFF. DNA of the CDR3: TGTGCCAGCAGGTCAGGGTGGGACGAAAAACTGTTTTTT. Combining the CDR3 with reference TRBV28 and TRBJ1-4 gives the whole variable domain DVKVTQSSRYLVKRTGEKVFLECVQDMDHENMFWYRQDPGLGLRLIYFSYDVKMKEKGDIPEGYSVSREKKERFSLILESASTNQTSMYLCASRSGWDEKLFFGSGTQLSVL.

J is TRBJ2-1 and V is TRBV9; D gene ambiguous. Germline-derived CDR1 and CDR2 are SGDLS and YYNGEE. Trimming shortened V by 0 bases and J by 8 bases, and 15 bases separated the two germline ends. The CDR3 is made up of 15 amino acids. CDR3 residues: CASSVASNGFDEQFF. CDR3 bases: TGTGCCAGCAGCGTAGCATCGAACGGTTTCGATGAGCAGTTCTTC.

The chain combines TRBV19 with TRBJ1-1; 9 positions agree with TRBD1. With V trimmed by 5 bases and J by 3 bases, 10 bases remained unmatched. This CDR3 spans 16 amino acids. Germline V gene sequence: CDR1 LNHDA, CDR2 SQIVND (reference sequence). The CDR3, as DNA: TGTGCCAGTAGTTCGGGACAGGGTGAACGTTACACTGAAGCTTTCTTT. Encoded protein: CASSSGQGERYTEAFF.

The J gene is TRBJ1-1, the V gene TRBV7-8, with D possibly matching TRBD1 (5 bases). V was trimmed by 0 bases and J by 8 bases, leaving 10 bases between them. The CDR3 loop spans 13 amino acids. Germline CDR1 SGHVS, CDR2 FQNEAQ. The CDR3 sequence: CASSLALRQEAFF. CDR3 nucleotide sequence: TGTGCCAGCAGCTTAGCGCTTCGACAGGAAGCTTTCTTT.

In DNA form, the CDR3 reads TGTGCCAGCAGCTTAACCCGGGGAAATAATGAAAAACTGTTTTTT. Its translation: CASSLTRGNNEKLFF. The chain couples TRBV7-8 to TRBJ1-4; no definite D call. The length of the CDR3 is 15 residues. Germline V lookup: CDR1 SGHVS, CDR2 FQNEAQ. V lost 2 bases to trimming and J lost 4 bases, with 11 bases between them.

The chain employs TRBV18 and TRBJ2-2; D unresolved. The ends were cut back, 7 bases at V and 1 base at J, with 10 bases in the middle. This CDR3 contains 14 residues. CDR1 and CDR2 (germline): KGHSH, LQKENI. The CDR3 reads CASFRDRNTGELFF. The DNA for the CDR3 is TGTGCCAGCTTCCGCGACCGGAACACCGGGGAGCTGTTTTTT.